This T cell receptor (beta chain) emerged from a study of blood T cell repertoires in COVID-19. This clone was counted once. This table comes from immunoSEQ multiplex PCR, and its TCRdb copy is limited to in-frame clones, with some not included. This table holds some 140,000 clones, roughly four fifths found once. Sequences were obtained from PBMCs or T cells enriched from blood (not recorded which). The source of this sequence is a man aged 25 to 40 who had recovered from COVID-19.

CDR3: CASSRTSGNEQYF. CDR3 DNA: TGCGCCAGCTCTCGGACTAGCGGGAACGAGCAGTACTTC. V and J are TRBV5-1 and TRBJ2-7, with TRBD2 matching 12 bases. V was clipped by 7 bases and J by 5 bases; unmatched bases: 4. Germline CDR1 SGHRS, CDR2 YFSETQ. This CDR3 comprises 13 residues.